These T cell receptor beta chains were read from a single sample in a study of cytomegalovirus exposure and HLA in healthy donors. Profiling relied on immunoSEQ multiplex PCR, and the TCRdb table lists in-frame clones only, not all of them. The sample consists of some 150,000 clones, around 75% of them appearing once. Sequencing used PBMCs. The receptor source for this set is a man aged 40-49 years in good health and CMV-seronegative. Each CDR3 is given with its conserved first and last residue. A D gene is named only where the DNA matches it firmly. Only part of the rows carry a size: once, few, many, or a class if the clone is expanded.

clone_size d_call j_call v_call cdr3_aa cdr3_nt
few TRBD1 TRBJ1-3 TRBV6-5 CASSSGQGGKNTIYF TGTGCCTCCTCTTCGGGACAGGGGGGAAAAAACACCATATATTTT
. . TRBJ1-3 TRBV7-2 CASSRDRRSGNTIYF TGTGCCAGCAGCCGAGACAGACGCTCTGGAAACACCATATATTTT
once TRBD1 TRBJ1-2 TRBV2 CASRPGDSINYGYTF TGTGCCAGCAGGCCCGGGGACAGCATTAACTATGGCTACACCTTC
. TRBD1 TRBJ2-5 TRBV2 CASSGQGIGETQYF TGTGCCAGCAGTGGACAGGGAATCGGAGAGACCCAGTACTTC
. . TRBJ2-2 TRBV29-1 CSVAGMVGELFF TGCAGCGTTGCAGGGATGGTCGGGGAGCTGTTTTTT
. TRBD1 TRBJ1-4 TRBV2 CASRTGLGEKLFF TGTGCCAGCAGGACAGGGTTGGGGGAAAAACTGTTTTTT
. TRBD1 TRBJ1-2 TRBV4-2 CASRQGTGGDSNYGYTF TGTGCCAGCAGACAAGGGACAGGGGGAGACTCTAACTATGGCTACACCTTC
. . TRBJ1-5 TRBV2 CASSLQYSNQPQHF TGTGCCAGCAGTCTACAGTATAGCAATCAGCCCCAGCATTTT
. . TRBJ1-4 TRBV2 CASTIQGSTNEKLFF TGTGCCAGCACCATCCAGGGTTCAACTAATGAAAAACTGTTTTTT
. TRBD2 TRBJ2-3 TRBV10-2 CASSLAGTTDTQYF TGCGCCAGCAGTTTAGCGGGGACCACAGATACGCAGTATTTT
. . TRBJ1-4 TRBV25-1 CASSSHRESNEKLFF TGTGCCAGCAGCTCCCACAGGGAGTCTAATGAAAAACTGTTTTTT
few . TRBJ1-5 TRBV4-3 CASSQDRTPTANQPQHF TGCGCCAGCAGCCAAGACCGGACTCCCACGGCCAATCAGCCCCAGCATTTT
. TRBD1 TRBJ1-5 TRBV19 CASSFTGTARNQPQHF TGTGCCAGTAGTTTCACGGGGACAGCGCGCAATCAGCCCCAGCATTTT
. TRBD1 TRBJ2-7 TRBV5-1 CASSLGGQNYEQYF TGCGCCAGCAGCTTGGGGGGACAGAACTACGAGCAGTACTTC
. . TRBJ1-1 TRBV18 CASSPPHRTDTEAFF TGTGCCAGCTCACCACCTCACAGGACCGACACTGAAGCTTTCTTT
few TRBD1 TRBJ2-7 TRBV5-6 CASSPRTGGLVYEQYF TGTGCCAGCAGCCCGAGGACAGGGGGGTTGGTCTACGAGCAGTACTTC
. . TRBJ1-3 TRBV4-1 CASSQGPGRSGNTIYF TGCGCCAGCAGCCAAGGGCCAGGGCGTTCCGGAAACACCATATATTTT
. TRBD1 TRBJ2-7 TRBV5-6 CASSPEQGSSFYEQYF TGTGCCAGCAGCCCGGAACAGGGGTCCTCCTTCTACGAGCAGTACTTC
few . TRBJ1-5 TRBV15 CATSTSRSSNQPQHF TGTGCCACCAGCACGTCCAGGTCTAGCAATCAGCCCCAGCATTTT
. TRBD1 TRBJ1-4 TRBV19 CASSGTVRSTNEKLFF TGTGCCAGTAGTGGGACAGTGAGATCAACTAATGAAAAACTGTTTTTT
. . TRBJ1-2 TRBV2 CASSETVEGYGYTF TGTGCCAGCAGTGAAACGGTCGAGGGCTATGGCTACACCTTC
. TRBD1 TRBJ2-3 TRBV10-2 CASSSTGSAQYF TGCGCCAGCAGTTCGACAGGGTCGGCGCAGTATTTT
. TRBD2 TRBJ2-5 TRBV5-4 CASSTLLAGGQETQYF TGTGCCAGCAGCACCTTACTAGCGGGGGGGCAAGAGACCCAGTACTTC
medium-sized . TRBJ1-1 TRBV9 CASSVGSGREKTEAFF TGTGCCAGCAGCGTTGGGTCAGGGAGGGAAAAAACTGAAGCTTTCTTT
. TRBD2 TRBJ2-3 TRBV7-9 CASSLALAGGQDTQYF TGTGCCAGCAGCTTAGCCTTAGCGGGGGGGCAAGATACGCAGTATTTT
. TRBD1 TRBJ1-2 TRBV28 CASSSAGGGYGYTF TGTGCCAGCAGTTCCGCAGGGGGTGGCTATGGCTACACCTTC
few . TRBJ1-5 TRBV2 CASGSFKGGIDQPQHF TGTGCCAGCGGATCATTCAAGGGGGGGATCGATCAGCCCCAGCATTTT
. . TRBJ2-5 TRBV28 CASRPEGVSSGTQYF TGTGCCAGCAGGCCCGAAGGGGTATCCTCGGGGACCCAGTACTTC
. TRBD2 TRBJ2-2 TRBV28 CASSSLAGGTGELFF TGTGCCAGCAGCTCACTAGCGGGGGGAACCGGGGAGCTGTTTTTT
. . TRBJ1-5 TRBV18 CASSPPTGTDNQPQHF TGTGCCAGCTCACCACCAACCGGGACTGACAATCAGCCCCAGCATTTT
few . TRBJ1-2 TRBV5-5 CASSLAYRPIYGYTF TGTGCCAGCAGCTTGGCCTACAGGCCAATCTATGGCTACACCTTC
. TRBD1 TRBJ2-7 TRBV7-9 CASSPGTGLTYEQYF TGTGCCAGCAGCCCAGGGACAGGACTAACCTACGAGCAGTACTTC
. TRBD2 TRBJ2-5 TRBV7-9 CASSASGGTQETQYF TGTGCCAGCAGCGCTAGCGGGGGGACTCAAGAGACCCAGTACTTC
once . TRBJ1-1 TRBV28 CASSPYREWEGTEAFF TGTGCCAGCAGTCCCTACAGGGAATGGGAGGGCACTGAAGCTTTCTTT
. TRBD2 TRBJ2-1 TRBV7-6 CASSSRSGRIYNEQFF TGTGCCAGCAGCTCGCGTAGCGGGCGTATTTACAATGAGCAGTTCTTC
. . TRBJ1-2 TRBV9 CASSGVGGVYGYTF TGTGCCAGCAGCGGGGTCGGCGGAGTCTATGGCTACACCTTC
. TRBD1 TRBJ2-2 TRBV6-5 CASKQGQSNTGELFF TGTGCCAGCAAACAGGGGCAGTCGAACACCGGGGAGCTGTTTTTT
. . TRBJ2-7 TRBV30 CAWSRTTFPEQYF TGTGCCTGGAGCAGGACAACGTTTCCCGAGCAGTACTTC
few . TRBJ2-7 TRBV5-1 CASSLALNSYEQYF TGCGCCAGCAGCTTGGCCCTAAACTCCTACGAGCAGTACTTC
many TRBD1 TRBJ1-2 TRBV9 CASSDHDRVNLRGYTF TGTGCCAGCAGCGATCACGACAGGGTGAATTTGAGAGGCTACACCTTC
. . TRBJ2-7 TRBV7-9 CASSLPGGNPYEQYF TGTGCCAGCAGCTTACCGGGGGGCAACCCCTACGAGCAGTACTTC
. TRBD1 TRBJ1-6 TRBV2 CASTPGQGSSPLHF TGTGCCAGCACCCCGGGACAGGGTTCTTCACCCCTCCACTTT
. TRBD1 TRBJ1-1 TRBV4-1 CASSPREGQDTEAFF TGCGCCAGCAGCCCGAGGGAGGGACAGGACACTGAAGCTTTCTTT
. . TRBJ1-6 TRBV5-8 CASSLSSLSGAPPLHF TGTGCCAGCAGCTTGAGCTCTTTGTCGGGAGCGCCACCCCTCCACTTT
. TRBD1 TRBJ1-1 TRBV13 CASSLDGTGYTEAFF TGTGCCAGCAGCTTAGACGGGACAGGGTACACTGAAGCTTTCTTT
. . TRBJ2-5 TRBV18 CASSPLPGETQYF TGTGCCAGCTCACCACTCCCAGGAGAGACCCAGTACTTC